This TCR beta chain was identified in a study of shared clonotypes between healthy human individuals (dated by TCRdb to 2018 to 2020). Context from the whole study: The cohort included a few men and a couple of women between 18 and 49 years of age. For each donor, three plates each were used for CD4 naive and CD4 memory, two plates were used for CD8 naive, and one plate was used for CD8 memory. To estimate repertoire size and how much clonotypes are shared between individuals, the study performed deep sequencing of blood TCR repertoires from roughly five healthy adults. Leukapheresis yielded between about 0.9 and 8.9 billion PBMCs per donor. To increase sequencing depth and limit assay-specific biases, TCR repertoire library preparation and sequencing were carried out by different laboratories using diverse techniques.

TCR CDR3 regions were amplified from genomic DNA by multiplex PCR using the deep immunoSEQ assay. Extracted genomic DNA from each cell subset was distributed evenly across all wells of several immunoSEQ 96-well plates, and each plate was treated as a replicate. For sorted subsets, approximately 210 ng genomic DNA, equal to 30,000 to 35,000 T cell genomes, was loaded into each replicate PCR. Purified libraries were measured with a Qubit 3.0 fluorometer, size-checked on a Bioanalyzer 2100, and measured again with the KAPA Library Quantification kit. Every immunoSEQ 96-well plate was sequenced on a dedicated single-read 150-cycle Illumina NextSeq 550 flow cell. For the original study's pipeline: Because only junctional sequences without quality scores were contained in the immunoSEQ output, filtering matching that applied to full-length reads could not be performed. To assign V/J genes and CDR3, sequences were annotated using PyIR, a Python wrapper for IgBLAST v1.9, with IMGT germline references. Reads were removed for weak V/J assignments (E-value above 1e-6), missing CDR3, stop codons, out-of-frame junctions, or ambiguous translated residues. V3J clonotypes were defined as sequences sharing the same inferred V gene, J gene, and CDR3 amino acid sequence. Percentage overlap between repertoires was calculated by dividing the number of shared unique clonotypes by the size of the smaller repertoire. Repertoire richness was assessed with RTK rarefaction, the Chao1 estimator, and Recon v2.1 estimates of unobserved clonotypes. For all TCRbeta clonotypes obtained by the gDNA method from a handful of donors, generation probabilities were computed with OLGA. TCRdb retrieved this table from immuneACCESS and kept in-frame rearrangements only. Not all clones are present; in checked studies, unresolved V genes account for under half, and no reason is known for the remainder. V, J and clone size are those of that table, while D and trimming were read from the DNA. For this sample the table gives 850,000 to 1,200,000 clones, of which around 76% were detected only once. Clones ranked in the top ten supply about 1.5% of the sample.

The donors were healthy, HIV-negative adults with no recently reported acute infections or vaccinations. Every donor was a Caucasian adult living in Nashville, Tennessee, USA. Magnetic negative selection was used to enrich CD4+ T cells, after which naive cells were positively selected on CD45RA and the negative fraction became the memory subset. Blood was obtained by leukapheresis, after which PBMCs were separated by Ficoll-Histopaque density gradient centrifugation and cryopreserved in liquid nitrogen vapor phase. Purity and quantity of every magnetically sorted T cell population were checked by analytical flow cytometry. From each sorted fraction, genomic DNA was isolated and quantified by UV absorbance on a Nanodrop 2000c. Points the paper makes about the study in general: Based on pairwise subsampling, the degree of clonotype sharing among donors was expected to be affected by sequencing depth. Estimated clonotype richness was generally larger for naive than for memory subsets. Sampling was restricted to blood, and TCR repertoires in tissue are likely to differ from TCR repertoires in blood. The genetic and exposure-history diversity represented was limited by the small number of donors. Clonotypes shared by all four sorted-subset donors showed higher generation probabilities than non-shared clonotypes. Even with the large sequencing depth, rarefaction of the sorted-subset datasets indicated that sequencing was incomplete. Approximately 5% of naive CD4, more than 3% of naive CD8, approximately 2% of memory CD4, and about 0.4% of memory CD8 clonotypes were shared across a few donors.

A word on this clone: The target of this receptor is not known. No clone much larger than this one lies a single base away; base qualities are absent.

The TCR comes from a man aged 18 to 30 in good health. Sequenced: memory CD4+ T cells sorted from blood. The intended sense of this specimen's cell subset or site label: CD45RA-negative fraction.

The sequence in DNA is TGCGCCAGCAGCTTGGCTCGGACAGCCGGCTCCTACGAGCAGTACTTC. Its product reads: CASSLARTAGSYEQYF. The chain couples TRBV5-1 to TRBJ2-7; possibly the D gene is TRBD1, per 6 matching bases. At the junction V is shortened by 0 bases and J by 0 bases, with 13 bases in between. Taken from the germline V gene, the CDR1 and CDR2 loops are SGHRS and YFSETQ. There are 16 amino acids in the CDR3, from cysteine to phenylalanine inclusive. The DNA shown is the 48-base CDR3, in frame from base 1.